This T cell receptor (beta chain) appears in the sequencing data of a study of spatial heterogeneity in lung cancer. Study overall: PBMC samples from follow-up, when available, were sequenced at a median of approximately 24 months post-resection. Findings and caveats of the study: There were more appearances of ubiquitous expanded tumor TCRs in blood at resection than at follow-up.

This clonotype was seen at least ten times. Antigen specificity is unknown. V lost 6 bases, J lost 1 base, and 13 bases lay in between. The CDR3 runs 16 residues. Looked up from germline, CDR1 is KGHSH and CDR2 is LQKENI. TCRdb re-analysed the 5' RACE reads in MiXCR, keeping a single row per CDR3 protein. Here the sample spans around 40,000 distinct CDR3 sequences, approximately 8% being singletons. As to time point: blood at routine non-recurrence follow-up after resection. Sample: PBMCs, taken at follow-up. The V gene is TRBV18, the J gene TRBJ1-6; D is uncertain. This sequence was found in a male donor with early-stage non-small cell lung cancer. CDR3 sequence reads: CASSRIRQSYNSPLHF. CDR3 in DNA: TGTGCCAGCTCGCGAATCAGGCAGTCCTATAATTCACCCCTCCACTTT.